This T cell receptor beta chain is from a study of blood T cell repertoires in COVID-19. Study context: In each case, the material was cDNA or gDNA derived from T cells, B-cell-depleted T cells, or PBMCs.

The V segment lost 1 base and the J segment 6 bases; nucleotides outside the gene matches: 4. This CDR3 is built from 15 residues. CDR1 is MGHRA and CDR2 is YSYEKL in the germline V gene. Libraries were prepared by immunoSEQ multiplex PCR; TCRdb keeps only in-frame clonotypes and omits some of them. The table records some 250,000 clones, roughly 79% of them present only once. The source of this sequence is a middle-aged man who had recovered from COVID-19. The chain is built from TRBV4-1 and TRBJ2-1; TRBD2 matches at 9 bases. Sequences were obtained from PBMCs or T cells enriched from blood (not recorded which). CDR3 in amino acids: CASSQVAGAVNEQFF. CDR3 DNA sequence: TGCGCCAGCAGCCAAGTAGCGGGAGCGGTCAATGAGCAGTTCTTC.